Each of the 18 T cell receptor beta chains below was sequenced from the same sample in a study of blood T cells in healthy people across ages. Alongside a J-beta primer mix, a sample-barcoded 5' primer served in a second PCR lasting about 7 to 11 cycles. Each CDR3 protein is one row after TCRdb ran MiXCR on the 5' RACE reads. Among some 900,000 distinct CDR3 sequences, around 48% were seen once, and the ten largest hold around an eighth. Sequenced input: blood. The receptors originated from a young man in good health.

This chain links TRBV28 with TRBJ2-7, with 7 bases aligning to TRBD2. The CDR3 covers 15 residues. The germline V gene has CDR1 MDHEN and CDR2 SYDVKM. The V gene end was trimmed by 8 bases and the J gene end by 10 bases; junction bases not matched to a gene: 20. CDR3 region: CASGFAYPSGSNQYF. The CDR3 region has the DNA TGTGCCAGCGGGTTCGCCTACCCTAGCGGTAGTAATCAGTACTTC.

J is TRBJ1-1 and V is TRBV4-1, with TRBD1 identical over 7 bases. The CDR3 consists of 15 residues. The V gene end was trimmed by 3 bases and the J gene end by 0 bases; junction bases not matched to a gene: 4. Germline V gene data show CDR1 as MGHRA and CDR2 as YSYEKL. The CDR3 nucleotides read TGCGCCAGCAGCCAGGGGACAGAGCTGAACACTGAAGCTTTCTTT. Encoded protein: CASSQGTELNTEAFF.

The chain carries TRBV20-1 and TRBJ2-7, with 10 bases that match TRBD1. The last part of the DNA fits TRBJ2-5 better; the J call may be wrong. Per the germline V gene, CDR1 is DFQATT and CDR2 is SNEGSKA (reference sequence). The CDR3 totals 13 residues. The CDR3: CSARRDRGETQYF. The CDR3 nucleotides read TGCAGTGCTAGAAGGGACAGGGGAGAGACCCAGTACTTC.

This sequence joins TRBV29-1 and TRBJ1-1; possibly TRBD1 for D (5 bases). Germline CDR1 and CDR2: SQVTM and ANQGSEA. V was cut by 2 bases and J by 4 bases, with 8 bases left in between. The CDR3 extends over 12 amino acids. The CDR3 region has the DNA TGCAGCGTTGAATGGGGCTCCACTGAAGCTTTCTTT. The encoded protein is CSVEWGSTEAFF.

This clonotype has more than one count but fewer than ten. This sequence joins TRBV20-1 and TRBJ1-1; D may be TRBD1 (6 bases). CDR3 length: 14 residues. The germline V gene has CDR1 DFQATT and CDR2 SNEGSKA (reference sequence). Trimming cost V 0 bases and J 7 bases, with 15 bases left between them. Written as DNA, the CDR3 is TGCAGTGCTAGAGACACACAGGGAATCGGTGAAGCTTTCTTT. It yields the protein CSARDTQGIGEAFF.

The chain links TRBV5-1 to TRBJ2-5, with D perhaps being TRBD1 or TRBD2 (5 bases each). CDR3 length equals 17 residues. The ends were cut back, 1 base at V and 1 base at J, with 17 bases in the middle. Germline CDR1 SGHRS, CDR2 YFSETQ. In nucleotides, the CDR3 is TGCGCCAGCAGCTTGTTAATTGGTGGGGGATCCCAAGAGACCCAGTACTTC. Translation: CASSLLIGGGSQETQYF.

The CDR3 loop is CSANRGTMNTEAFF. In DNA, the CDR3 is TGCAGTGCTAACAGGGGGACGATGAACACTGAAGCTTTCTTT. The chain carries TRBV20-1 and TRBJ1-1; 8 nucleotides align to TRBD1. With 4 bases clipped from V and 0 bases from J, the junction kept 4 bases outside the gene matches. In germline, CDR1 is DFQATT, CDR2 SNEGSKA (reference sequence). The CDR3 totals 14 residues.

This clonotype was counted once. The J gene is TRBJ1-2, the V gene TRBV2; no firm D call. CDR1 is SNHLY and CDR2 is FYNNEI in the germline V gene. The CDR3 is 12 amino acids. Deletions cut 4 bases from V and 5 bases from J, with 8 bases between. CDR3 sequence (DNA): TGTGCCAGCAGTGCGGAAGAATATGGCTACACCTTC. Translation: CASSAEEYGYTF.

This clonotype appeared many times. The chain recombines TRBV2 with TRBJ2-1, with no clear D. The germline V gene encodes CDR1 SNHLY and CDR2 FYNNEI. The CDR3 runs to 14 residues. V lost 2 bases and J 6 bases, leaving 11 bases between the germline ends. CDR3 in DNA: TGTGCCAGCAGTGAATTAACAGTCGCCAATGAGCAGTTCTTC. As protein: CASSELTVANEQFF.

Points on this clonotype: Just one base apart from a much larger clone, this may be a read error. A read error is likely, as this CDR3 ends without the conserved phenylalanine or tryptophan. The chain joins TRBV4-3 to TRBJ2-1; 9 nucleotides agree with TRBD1. Germline CDR1 reads LGHNA; CDR2 reads YSLEER. The trim removed 0 bases at V and 4 bases at J, leaving 4 bases unmatched. The length of the CDR3 is 16 residues. This CDR3 is CASSQDFGTGYNEQFL. CDR3 bases: TGCGCCAGCAGCCAAGATTTCGGGACAGGGTACAATGAGCAGTTCCTC.

The chain is built from TRBV5-1 and TRBJ1-5; D is unresolved. Germline V gene sequence: CDR1 SGHRS, CDR2 YFSETQ. This CDR3 spans 13 amino acids. The V and J ends lost 3 bases and 4 bases respectively, with 8 bases between them. For the CDR3, the DNA is TGCGCCAGCAGCTCGGACCCGAATCAGCCCCAGCATTTT. Amino acid sequence: CASSSDPNQPQHF.

The chain has TRBV30 and TRBJ1-2; maybe TRBD1 (5 bases). CDR3 length equals 12 residues. Germline V CDR1 and CDR2: GTSNPN, SVGIG (reference sequence). V was pared by 4 bases and J by 3 bases, with 9 bases between. CDR3 region: CAWMGQDYGYTF. CDR3 nucleotides: TGTGCCTGGATGGGGCAAGACTATGGCTACACCTTC. The full variable domain, rest sourced from reference TRBV30 and TRBJ1-2, is SQTIHQWPATLVQPVGSPLSLECTVEGTSNPNLYWYRQAAGRGLQLLFYSVGIGQISSEVPQNLSASRPQDRQFILSSKKLLLSDSGFYLCAWMGQDYGYTFGSGTRLTVV.

In nucleotides, the CDR3 is TGTGCCAGCAGCTTAGATATAGGGTTTTGGAACTATGGCTACACCTTC. Amino acids: CASSLDIGFWNYGYTF. This chain joins TRBV7-9 and TRBJ1-2; D gene uncertain. The V end lost 1 base, the J end lost 2 bases, and 14 bases lay between the germline ends. In germline, CDR1 is SEHNR, CDR2 FQNEAQ (reference sequence). CDR3 length: 16 residues.

This clonotype showed up many times. A much larger clone differs by one base, so this may be a read error. V and J are TRBV4-1 and TRBJ2-5, with D perhaps given as TRBD1 or TRBD2 (5 bases each). The CDR3 covers 17 residues. V shed 1 base and J shed 11 bases, with 26 bases lying between them. Germline CDR1 and CDR2: MGHRA and YSYEKL. The CDR3 nucleotides read TGCGCCAGCAGCCAAGGAGGGGCTCAATGGACCTACAATGAGCAGTACTTC. The encoded protein is CASSQGGAQWTYNEQYF.

This clonotype showed up just a few times. V usage is TRBV4-1 and J usage is TRBJ2-3, with D unresolved. The CDR3 covers 16 residues. CDR1 is MGHRA, CDR2 YSYEKL, per germline. The V gene lost 5 bases and the J gene lost 3 bases, with 18 bases spanning the gap. The CDR3 nucleotides are TGCGCCAGCAGCGTAAGCCCGCCGGGCCTTACAGATACGCAGTATTTT. It specifies CASSVSPPGLTDTQYF.

This clonotype appeared many times. V and J are TRBV7-9 and TRBJ1-6; TRBD1 agrees at 8 bases. Germline CDR1 SEHNR, CDR2 FQNEAQ (reference sequence). The CDR3 runs 14 residues. V lost 4 bases, J lost 7 bases, and 3 bases stayed unmatched. The CDR3 DNA is TGTGCCAGCAGCTCGACAGGGGTGAATTCACCCCTCCACTTT. Its translation is CASSSTGVNSPLHF.

The chain has TRBV5-1 and TRBJ2-5; 9 bases match TRBD2. The CDR3 has 16 residues. V lost 3 bases and J lost 0; bases outside the gene matches: 6. Germline V gene sequence: CDR1 SGHRS, CDR2 YFSETQ. The CDR3 loop reads CASSSNLAGYQETQYF. For the CDR3, the DNA is TGCGCCAGCAGCTCAAATCTAGCGGGATACCAAGAGACCCAGTACTTC.

This chain uses TRBV4-1 with TRBJ2-2; 9 nucleotides agree with TRBD2. V lost 4 bases and J lost 1; bases outside the gene matches: 10. There are 18 residues in the CDR3. Per the germline V gene, CDR1 is MGHRA and CDR2 is YSYEKL. The CDR3 here is CASSPPYGSGGNTGELFF. The CDR3 bases are TGCGCCAGCAGCCCCCCATACGGTAGCGGGGGGAACACCGGGGAGCTGTTTTTT.